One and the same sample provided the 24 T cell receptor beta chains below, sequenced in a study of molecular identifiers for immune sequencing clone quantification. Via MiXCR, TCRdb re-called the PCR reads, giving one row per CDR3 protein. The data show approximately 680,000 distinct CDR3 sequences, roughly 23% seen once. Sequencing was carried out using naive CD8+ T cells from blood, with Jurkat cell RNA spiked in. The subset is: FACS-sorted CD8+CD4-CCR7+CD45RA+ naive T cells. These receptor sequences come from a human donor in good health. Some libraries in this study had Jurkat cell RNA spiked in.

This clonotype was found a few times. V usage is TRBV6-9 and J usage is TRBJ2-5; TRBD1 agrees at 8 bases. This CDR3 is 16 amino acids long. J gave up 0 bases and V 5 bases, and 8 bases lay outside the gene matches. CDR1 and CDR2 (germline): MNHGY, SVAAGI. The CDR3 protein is CASSHNRGMYQETQYF. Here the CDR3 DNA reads TGTGCCAGCAGTCATAACAGGGGGATGTACCAAGAGACCCAGTACTTC.

CDR3 amino acids: CASSLFAGTGAAEAFF. The DNA for the CDR3 is TGTGCCAGCAGCTTGTTCGCCGGGACAGGGGCCGCTGAAGCTTTCTTT. This rearrangement joins TRBV7-2 to TRBJ1-1, with 10 bases aligning to TRBD1. Germline V lookup: CDR1 SGHTA, CDR2 FQGNSA. This CDR3 is built from 16 residues. Trimming removed 3 bases from V and 6 bases from J; junction bases left unmatched: 10.

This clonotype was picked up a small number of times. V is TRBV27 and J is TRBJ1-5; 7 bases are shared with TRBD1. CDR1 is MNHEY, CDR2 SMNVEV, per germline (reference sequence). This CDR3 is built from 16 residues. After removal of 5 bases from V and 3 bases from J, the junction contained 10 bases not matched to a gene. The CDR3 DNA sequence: TGTGCCAGCAGTCCAACGACAGGGTTAAACAATCAGCCCCAGCATTTT. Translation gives CASSPTTGLNNQPQHF.

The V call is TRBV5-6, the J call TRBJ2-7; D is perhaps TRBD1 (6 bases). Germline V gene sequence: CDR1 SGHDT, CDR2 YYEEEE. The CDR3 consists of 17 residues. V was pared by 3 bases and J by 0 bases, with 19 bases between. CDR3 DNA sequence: TGTGCCAGCAGCTGGTTTTTCGTCCAGGGGATCTCCTACGAGCAGTACTTC. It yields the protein CASSWFFVQGISYEQYF.

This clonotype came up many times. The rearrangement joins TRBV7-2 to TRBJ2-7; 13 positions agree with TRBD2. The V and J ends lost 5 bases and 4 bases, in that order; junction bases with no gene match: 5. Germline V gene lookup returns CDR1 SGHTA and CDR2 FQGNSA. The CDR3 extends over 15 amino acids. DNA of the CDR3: TGTGCCAGCAGCGCGTTGACTAGCGGGAGGTACGAGCAGTACTTC. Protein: CASSALTSGRYEQYF.

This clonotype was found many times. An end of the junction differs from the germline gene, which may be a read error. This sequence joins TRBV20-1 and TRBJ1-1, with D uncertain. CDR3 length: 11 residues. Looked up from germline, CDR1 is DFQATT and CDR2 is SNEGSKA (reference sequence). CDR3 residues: CSATRVTEAFF. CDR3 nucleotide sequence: TGCAGCGCTACAAGGGTGACTGAAGCTTTCTTT.

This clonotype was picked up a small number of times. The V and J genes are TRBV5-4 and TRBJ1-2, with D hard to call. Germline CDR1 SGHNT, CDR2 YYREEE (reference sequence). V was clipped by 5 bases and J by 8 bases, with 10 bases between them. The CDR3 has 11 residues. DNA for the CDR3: TGTGCCAGCAGTTCATCGGAAGGCTACACCTTC. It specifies CASSSSEGYTF.

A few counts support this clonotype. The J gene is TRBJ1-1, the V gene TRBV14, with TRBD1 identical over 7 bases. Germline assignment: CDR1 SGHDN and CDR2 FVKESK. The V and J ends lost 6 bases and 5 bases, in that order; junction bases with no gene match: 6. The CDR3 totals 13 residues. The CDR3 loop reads CASSWPGGTEAFF. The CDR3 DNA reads TGTGCCAGCAGTTGGCCAGGGGGAACTGAAGCTTTCTTT.

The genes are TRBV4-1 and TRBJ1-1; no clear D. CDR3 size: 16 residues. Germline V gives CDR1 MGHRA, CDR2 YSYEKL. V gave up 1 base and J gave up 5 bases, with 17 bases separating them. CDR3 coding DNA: TGCGCCAGCAGCCAAGTCGACGCCGGGGTTGGGACTGAAGCTTTCTTT. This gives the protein CASSQVDAGVGTEAFF.

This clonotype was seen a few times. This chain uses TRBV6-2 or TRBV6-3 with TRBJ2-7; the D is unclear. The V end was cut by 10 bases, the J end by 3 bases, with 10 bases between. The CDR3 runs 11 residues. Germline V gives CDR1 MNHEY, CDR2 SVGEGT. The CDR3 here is CAIASSYEQYF. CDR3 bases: TGTGCCATCGCCTCGAGCTACGAGCAGTACTTC.

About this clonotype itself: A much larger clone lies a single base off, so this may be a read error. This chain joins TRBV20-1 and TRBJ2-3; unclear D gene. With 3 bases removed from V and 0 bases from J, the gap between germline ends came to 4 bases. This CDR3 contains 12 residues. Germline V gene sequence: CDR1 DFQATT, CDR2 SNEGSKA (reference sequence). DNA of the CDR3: TGCAGTGCTAGTGGTAGCACAGATACGCAGTATTTT. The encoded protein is CSASGSTDTQYF.

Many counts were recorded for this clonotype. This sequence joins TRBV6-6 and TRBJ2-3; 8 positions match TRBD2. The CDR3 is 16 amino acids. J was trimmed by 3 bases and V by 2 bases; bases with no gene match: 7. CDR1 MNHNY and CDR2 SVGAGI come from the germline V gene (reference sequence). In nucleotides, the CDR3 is TGTGCCAGCAGTTACACCGGGACTAGTTATACAGATACGCAGTATTTT. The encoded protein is CASSYTGTSYTDTQYF.

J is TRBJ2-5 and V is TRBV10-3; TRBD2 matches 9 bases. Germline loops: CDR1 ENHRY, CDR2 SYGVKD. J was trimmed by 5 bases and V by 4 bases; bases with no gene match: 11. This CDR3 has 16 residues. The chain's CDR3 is CAISATTRGGGETQYF. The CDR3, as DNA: TGTGCCATCAGTGCAACTACGCGGGGGGGAGGTGAGACCCAGTACTTC.

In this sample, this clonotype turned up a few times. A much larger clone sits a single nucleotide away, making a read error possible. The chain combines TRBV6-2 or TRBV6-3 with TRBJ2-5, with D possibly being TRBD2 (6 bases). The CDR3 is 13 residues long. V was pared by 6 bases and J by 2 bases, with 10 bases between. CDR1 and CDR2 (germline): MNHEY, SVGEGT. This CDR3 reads CASRPGLQETQYF. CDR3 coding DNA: TGTGCCAGCAGACCGGGACTTCAAGAGACCCAGTACTTC.

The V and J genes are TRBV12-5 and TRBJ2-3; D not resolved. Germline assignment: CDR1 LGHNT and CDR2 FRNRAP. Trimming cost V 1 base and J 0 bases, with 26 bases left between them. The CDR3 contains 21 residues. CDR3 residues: CASGLALSVAGHRRSTDTQYF. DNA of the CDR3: TGTGCTAGTGGTTTGGCGCTAAGTGTCGCAGGCCATAGGAGAAGCACAGATACGCAGTATTTT.

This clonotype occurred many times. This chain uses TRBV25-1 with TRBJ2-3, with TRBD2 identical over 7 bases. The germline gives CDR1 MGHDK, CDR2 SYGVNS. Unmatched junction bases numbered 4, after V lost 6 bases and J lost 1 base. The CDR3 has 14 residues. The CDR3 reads CASSTSGGTDTQYF. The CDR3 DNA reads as TGTGCCAGCAGCACCAGCGGGGGCACAGATACGCAGTATTTT.

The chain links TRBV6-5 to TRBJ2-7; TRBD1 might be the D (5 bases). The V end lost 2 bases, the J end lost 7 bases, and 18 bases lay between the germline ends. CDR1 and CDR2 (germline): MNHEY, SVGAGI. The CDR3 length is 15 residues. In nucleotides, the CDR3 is TGTGCCAGCAGTTACGGAGTTGGGGCCCCCTTGGAGCAGTACTTC. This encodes CASSYGVGAPLEQYF.

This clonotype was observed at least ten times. CDR3: CSVVTSGGVDTQYF. CDR3 bases: TGCAGCGTTGTAACTAGCGGGGGCGTAGATACGCAGTATTTT. The chain combines TRBV29-1 with TRBJ2-3; TRBD2 matches 11 bases. This CDR3 is 14 amino acids long. After removal of 4 bases from V and 5 bases from J, the junction contained 5 bases not matched to a gene. Germline-derived CDR1 and CDR2 are SQVTM and ANQGSEA.

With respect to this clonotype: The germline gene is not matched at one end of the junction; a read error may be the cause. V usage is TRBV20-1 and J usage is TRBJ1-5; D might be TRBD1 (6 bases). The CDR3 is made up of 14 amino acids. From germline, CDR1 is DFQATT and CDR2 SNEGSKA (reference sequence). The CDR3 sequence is CSARELGGTQPQRF. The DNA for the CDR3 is TGCAGTGCTAGAGAGTTAGGGGGGACGCAGCCCCAGCGTTTT.

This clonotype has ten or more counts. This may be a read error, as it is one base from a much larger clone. The CDR3 region is CASSYWQNTGELFF. The CDR3 region has the DNA TGTGCCAGCAGTTACTGGCAGAACACCGGGGAGCTGTTTTTT. The chain has TRBV6-5 and TRBJ2-2; D is unclear. CDR1 is MNHEY and CDR2 is SVGAGI in the germline V gene. The CDR3 runs to 14 residues. V was cut by 1 base and J by 1 base, with 4 bases left in between.

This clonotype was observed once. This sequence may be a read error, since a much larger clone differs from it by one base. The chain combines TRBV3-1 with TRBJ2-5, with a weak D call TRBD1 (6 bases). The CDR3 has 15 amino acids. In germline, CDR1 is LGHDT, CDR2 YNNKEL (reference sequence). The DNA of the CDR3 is TGTGGCAGCAGCCAAGGGGGTCTACCCCCGGGGACCCAGTACTTC. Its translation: CGSSQGGLPPGTQYF.

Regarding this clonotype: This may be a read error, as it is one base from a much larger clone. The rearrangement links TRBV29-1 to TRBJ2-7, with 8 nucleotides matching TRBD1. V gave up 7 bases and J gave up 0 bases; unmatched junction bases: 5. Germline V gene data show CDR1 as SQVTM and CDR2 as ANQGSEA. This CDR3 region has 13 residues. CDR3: CSAGGQDSYEQYF. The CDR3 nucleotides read TGCAGCGCTGGGGGACAGGACTCCTACGAGCAGTACTTC.

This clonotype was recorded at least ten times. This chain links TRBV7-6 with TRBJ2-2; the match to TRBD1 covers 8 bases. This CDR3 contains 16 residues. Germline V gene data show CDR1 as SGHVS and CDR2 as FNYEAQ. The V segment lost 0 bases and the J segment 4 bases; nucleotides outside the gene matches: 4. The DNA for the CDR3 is TGTGCCAGCAGCTTAGCAGGACAGGGTTCCACCGGGGAGCTGTTTTTT. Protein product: CASSLAGQGSTGELFF.

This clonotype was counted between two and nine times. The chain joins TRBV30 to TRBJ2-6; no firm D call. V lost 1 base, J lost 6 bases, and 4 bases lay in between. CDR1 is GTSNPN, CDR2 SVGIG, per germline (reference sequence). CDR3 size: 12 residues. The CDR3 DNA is TGTGCCTGGAGTGGTTTGGCCAACGTCCTGACTTTC. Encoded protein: CAWSGLANVLTF. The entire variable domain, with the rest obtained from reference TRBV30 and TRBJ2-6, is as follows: SQTIHQWPATLVQPVGSPLSLECTVEGTSNPNLYWYRQAAGRGLQLLFYSVGIGQISSEVPQNLSASRPQDRQFILSSKKLLLSDSGFYLCAWSGLANVLTFGAGSRLTVL.